This record concerns one T cell receptor (beta chain) sequence. The data originate from a study of T cells after yellow fever vaccination. The germline gives CDR1 MDHEN, CDR2 SYDVKM. This CDR3 spans 14 amino acids. The ends lost 6 bases at V and 10 bases at J; junction bases unmatched: 9. TCRdb redid the calling of the 5' RACE reads with MiXCR, one entry per CDR3 protein. The table lists about 320,000 distinct CDR3 sequences, 4% to 5.5% of them singletons, with roughly 21% in the top ten. The sequence was obtained from a man in his late teens or twenties who received the YFV17D yellow fever vaccine. This chain links TRBV28 with TRBJ1-6; 7 bases match TRBD1. The source was PBMCs, collected 15 days after the yellow fever booster vaccination. The CDR3 region is CASSHTGEGSPLHF. CDR3 in DNA: TGTGCCAGCAGCCATACAGGGGAGGGATCACCCCTCCACTTT.